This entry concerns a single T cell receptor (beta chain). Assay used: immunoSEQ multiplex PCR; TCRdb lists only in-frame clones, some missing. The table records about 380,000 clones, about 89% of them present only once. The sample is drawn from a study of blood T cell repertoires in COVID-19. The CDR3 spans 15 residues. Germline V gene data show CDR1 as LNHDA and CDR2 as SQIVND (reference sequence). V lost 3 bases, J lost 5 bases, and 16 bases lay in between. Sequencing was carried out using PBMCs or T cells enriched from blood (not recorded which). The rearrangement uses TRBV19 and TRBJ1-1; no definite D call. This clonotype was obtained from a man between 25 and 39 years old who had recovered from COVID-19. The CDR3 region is CASSINRFPGTEAFF. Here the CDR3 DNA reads TGTGCCAGTAGTATTAATCGGTTCCCGGGAACTGAAGCTTTCTTT.